The next 9 T cell receptor beta chains were all read from a single sample in a study of technical replicates of blood from several donors. Sequencing used immunoSEQ multiplex PCR; TCRdb keeps in-frame clones, though not all of them. Of about 57,000 clones in the sample, just under 95% were seen once. Sequencing input: PBMCs. These TCRs come from a human donor in good health. Some clones in this sample may be carry-over from other donors' samples.

This chain uses TRBV29-1 with TRBJ2-5; 11 nucleotides align to TRBD2. The V and J ends lost 7 bases and 0 bases, in that order; junction bases with no gene match: 13. CDR1 and CDR2 (germline): SQVTM, ANQGSEA. This CDR3 region has 17 residues. This CDR3 reads CSAKGGTSGSYQETQYF. In DNA form, the CDR3 reads TGCAGCGCCAAGGGGGGTACTAGCGGGAGCTACCAAGAGACCCAGTACTTC.

The gene calls are TRBV4-3 and TRBJ2-1, with TRBD2 identical over 7 bases. CDR3 size: 15 residues. The germline gives CDR1 LGHNA, CDR2 YSLEER. J lost 1 base, V lost 1 base, and 1 base had no gene match. CDR3 sequence: CASSQARGSYNEQFF. The CDR3 nucleotides read TGCGCCAGCAGCCAAGCGCGGGGGTCCTACAATGAGCAGTTCTTC.

This clone was observed once. This chain connects TRBV5-6 to TRBJ2-1; 11 nucleotides line up with TRBD2. The ends lost 4 bases at V and 4 bases at J; junction bases unmatched: 7. This CDR3 contains 16 residues. Germline-derived CDR1 and CDR2 are SGHDT and YYEEEE. CDR3 residues: CASSLPGLAAYNEQFF. Here the CDR3 DNA reads TGTGCCAGCAGCCTTCCGGGACTAGCGGCTTACAATGAGCAGTTCTTC.

The V gene is TRBV2, the J gene TRBJ1-2; D possibly corresponds to TRBD1 (6 bases). The germline V gene has CDR1 SNHLY and CDR2 FYNNEI. The CDR3 covers 16 residues. The germline V and J ends were trimmed by 3 bases and 7 bases, with 21 bases remaining between them. The DNA for the CDR3 is TGTGCCAGCAGTGACGGGGGGCCACCCTTTTATGGTGGCTACACCTTC. Amino acids: CASSDGGPPFYGGYTF.

The chain has TRBV18 and TRBJ1-4, with 8 bases fitting TRBD1. CDR3 length equals 13 residues. Germline loops: CDR1 KGHSH, CDR2 LQKENI. J lost 9 bases, V lost 5 bases, and 5 bases had no gene match. CDR3 nucleotide sequence: TGTGCCAGCTCATCCGGACAGGGTCAAAAACTGTTTTTT. Translation gives CASSSGQGQKLFF.

The rearrangement links TRBV5-6 to TRBJ2-1; maybe TRBD2 (5 bases). Between the trimmed V and J ends, which lost 3 bases and 0 bases, there was a span of 13 bases. CDR3 length: 16 amino acids. The V gene's germline CDR1 is SGHDT and CDR2 YYEEEE. CDR3 DNA sequence: TGTGCCAGCAGCTCAGGAGTGGGGAGCTCCTACAATGAGCAGTTCTTC. Its protein is CASSSGVGSSYNEQFF.

The chain recombines TRBV5-1 with TRBJ1-2; D call uncertain. The V end was cut by 4 bases, the J end by 0 bases, with 10 bases between. The CDR3 runs to 14 residues. Germline CDR1 SGHRS, CDR2 YFSETQ. The DNA for the CDR3 is TGCGCCAGCAGCCCACAGCCAACTAACTATGGCTACACCTTC. This codes for CASSPQPTNYGYTF. The full variable domain, its missing parts supplied by reference TRBV5-1 and TRBJ1-2, is KAGVTQTPRYLIKTRGQQVTLSCSPISGHRSVSWYQQTPGQGLQFLFEYFSETQRNKGNFPGRFSGRQFSNSRSEMNVSTLELGDSALYLCASSPQPTNYGYTFGSGTRLTVV.

J is TRBJ1-5 and V is TRBV19, with 8 positions matching TRBD1. The CDR3 is 16 amino acids. V was clipped by 1 base and J by 3 bases; unmatched bases: 5. Germline-derived CDR1 and CDR2 are LNHDA and SQIVND (reference sequence). The CDR3, as DNA: TGTGCCAGTAGTATAGGTGCGACAGGGGACAATCAGCCCCAGCATTTT. Translated, it gives CASSIGATGDNQPQHF. The whole variable domain, remainder taken from reference TRBV19 and TRBJ1-5, is DGGITQSPKYLFRKEGQNVTLSCEQNLNHDAMYWYRQDPGQGLRLIYYSQIVNDFQKGDIAEGYSVSREKKESFPLTVTSAQKNPTAFYLCASSIGATGDNQPQHFGDGTRLSIL.

By share of the sample, this clone is medium-sized. This sequence joins TRBV4-3 and TRBJ2-1; D unclear. This CDR3 comprises 13 residues. Germline V CDR1 and CDR2: LGHNA, YSLEER. Trimming cost V 0 bases and J 8 bases, with 8 bases left between them. CDR3 residues: CASSQDRRDEQFF. The DNA of the CDR3 is TGCGCCAGCAGCCAAGATCGCCGGGATGAGCAGTTCTTC.